Described below is a single T cell receptor beta chain sequence and its context. This entry belongs to a study of T cells in localized non-small cell lung cancer. TCRdb's table, derived via immunoSEQ multiplex PCR, lists solely in-frame clones and lacks some. The sample consists of around 50,000 clones, 86% of them appearing once. The input for sequencing was PBMCs, taken before any cancer treatment. The clonotype comes from a man between 35 and 75 years old with stage II lung adenocarcinoma.

This chain's CDR3 is CASSKAELAGGRQTPYEQYV. The DNA of the CDR3 is TGTGCCAGCAGCAAAGCGGAACTAGCGGGGGGCCGGCAAACCCCCTACGAGCAGTACGTC. This chain uses TRBV21-1 with TRBJ2-7; the DNA was not used to check the table's D call, TRBD2. TRBV21-1 is a pseudogene segment. The CDR3 has 20 amino acids.